This TCR beta chain originates from a study of control samples from healthy donors and cancer patients. Measured with immunoSEQ multiplex PCR; TCRdb has only the in-frame clones, and not every one. The sample lists over 150,000 clones, 85% to 95% seen once, with about 1.5% in the top ten. This TCR came from a man younger than 35 in good health. Input material: blood.

CDR3 nucleotide sequence: TGTGCCAGCAGCGTAGATCAGGGCCTCAATCAGCCCCAGCATTTT. This gives the protein CASSVDQGLNQPQHF. The chain carries TRBV9 and TRBJ1-5; weak D call: TRBD1 (5 bases). Per the germline V gene, CDR1 is SGDLS and CDR2 is YYNGEE. The CDR3 length is 15 residues. Trimming took 0 bases from V and 3 from J, leaving 10 bases between them.